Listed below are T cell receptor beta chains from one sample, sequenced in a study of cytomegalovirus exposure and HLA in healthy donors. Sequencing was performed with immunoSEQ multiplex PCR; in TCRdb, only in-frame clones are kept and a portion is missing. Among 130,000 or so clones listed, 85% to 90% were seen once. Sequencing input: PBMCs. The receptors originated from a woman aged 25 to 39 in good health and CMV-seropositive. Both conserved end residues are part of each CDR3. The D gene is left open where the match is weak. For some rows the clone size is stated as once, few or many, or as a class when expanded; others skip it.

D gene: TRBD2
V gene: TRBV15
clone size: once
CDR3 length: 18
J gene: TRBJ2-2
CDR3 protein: CATSRDFPSGGWPGELFF
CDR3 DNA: TGTGCCACCAGCAGAGATTTCCCTAGCGGGGGGTGGCCCGGGGAGCTGTTTTTT

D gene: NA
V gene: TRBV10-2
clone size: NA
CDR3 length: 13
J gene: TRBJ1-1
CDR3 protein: CASSDRENTEAFF
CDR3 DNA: TGCGCCAGCAGTGACAGGGAGAACACTGAAGCTTTCTTT

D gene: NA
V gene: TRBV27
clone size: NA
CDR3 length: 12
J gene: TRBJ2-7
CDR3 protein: CASSLKGYEQYF
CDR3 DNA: TGTGCCAGCAGTTTAAAGGGGTACGAGCAGTACTTC

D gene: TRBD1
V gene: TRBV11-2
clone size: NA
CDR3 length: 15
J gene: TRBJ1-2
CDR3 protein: CASSLGQKFNYGYTF
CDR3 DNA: TGTGCCAGCAGCCTGGGACAGAAGTTTAACTATGGCTACACCTTC

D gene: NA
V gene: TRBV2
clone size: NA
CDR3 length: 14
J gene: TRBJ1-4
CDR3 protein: CASRKQGVREKLFF
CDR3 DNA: TGTGCCAGCAGAAAACAGGGCGTTAGGGAAAAACTGTTTTTT

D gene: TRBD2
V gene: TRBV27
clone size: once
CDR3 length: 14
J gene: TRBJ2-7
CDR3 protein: CASSLGLAGGEQYF
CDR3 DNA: TGTGCCAGCAGTTTAGGCCTAGCGGGAGGCGAGCAGTACTTC

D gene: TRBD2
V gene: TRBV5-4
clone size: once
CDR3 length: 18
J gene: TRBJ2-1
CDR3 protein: CASSPLPLITSGENEQFF
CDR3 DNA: TGTGCCAGCAGCCCGTTGCCACTCATTACTAGCGGCGAGAATGAGCAGTTCTTC

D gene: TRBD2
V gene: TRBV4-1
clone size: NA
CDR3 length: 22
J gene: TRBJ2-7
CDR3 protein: CASSQAVISGTSGSRRFYEQYF
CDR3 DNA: TGCGCCAGCAGCCAGGCAGTTATCTCCGGGACTAGCGGGAGTAGAAGGTTTTACGAGCAGTACTTC

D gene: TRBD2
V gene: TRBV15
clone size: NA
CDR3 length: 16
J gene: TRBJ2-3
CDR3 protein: CATSRESGGASVTQYF
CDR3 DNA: TGTGCCACCAGCAGGGAGAGCGGGGGGGCTTCAGTTACGCAGTATTTT

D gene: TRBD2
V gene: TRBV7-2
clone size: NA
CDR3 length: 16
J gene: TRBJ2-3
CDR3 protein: CASSRSGRGSTDTQYF
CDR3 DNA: TGTGCCAGCAGCCGAAGCGGGAGGGGGAGCACAGATACGCAGTATTTT

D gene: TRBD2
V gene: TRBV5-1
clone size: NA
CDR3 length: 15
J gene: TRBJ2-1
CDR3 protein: CASSLVAGTGNEQFF
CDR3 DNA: TGCGCCAGCAGCTTGGTAGCGGGGACCGGCAATGAGCAGTTCTTC

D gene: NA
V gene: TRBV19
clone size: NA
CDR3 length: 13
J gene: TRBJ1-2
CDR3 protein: CASRDSRNYGYTF
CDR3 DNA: TGTGCCAGTAGGGACAGCCGTAACTATGGCTACACCTTC

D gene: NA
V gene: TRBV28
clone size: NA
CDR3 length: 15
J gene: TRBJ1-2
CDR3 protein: CASSSVDRPLYGYTF
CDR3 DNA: TGTGCCAGCAGCTCGGTAGACAGGCCCCTGTATGGCTACACCTTC

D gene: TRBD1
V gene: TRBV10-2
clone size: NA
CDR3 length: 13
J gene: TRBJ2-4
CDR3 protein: CASRGQDRNIQYF
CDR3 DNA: TGCGCCAGCAGAGGACAGGATCGGAACATTCAGTACTTC

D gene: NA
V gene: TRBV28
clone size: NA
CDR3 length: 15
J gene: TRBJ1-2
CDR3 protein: CASSLTDPWLNGYTF
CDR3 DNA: TGTGCCAGCAGCCTAACAGACCCTTGGCTTAATGGCTACACCTTC

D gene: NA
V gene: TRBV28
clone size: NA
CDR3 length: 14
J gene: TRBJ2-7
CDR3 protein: CASSRLRDSYEQYF
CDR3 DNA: TGTGCCAGCAGTCGGCTCCGGGATTCCTACGAGCAGTACTTC